This TCR beta chain was recovered during a study of CD8 T cells in ankylosing spondylitis. V dropped 0 bases and J dropped 5 bases, with 11 bases sitting between them. The CDR3 spans 14 residues. Germline values: CDR1 SGHAT, CDR2 FQNNGV. Overall study findings and caveats: Seven or eight highly homologous variants made up a TCR beta motif, and this motif appeared characteristic of ankylosing spondylitis blood.

On this clonotype: Its cognate antigen is unknown.

TCRdb called the 5' RACE reads again in MiXCR, with one record for every CDR3 protein. Of about 500,000 distinct CDR3 sequences listed, about 13% are singletons. This chain uses TRBV11-2 with TRBJ2-7; D unclear. Sequencing was carried out using blood, either unsorted or a sorted T cell fraction (not recorded which). The receptor was isolated from a male donor with ankylosing spondylitis. The CDR3 nucleotides read TGTGCCAGCAGCTTAGATCCGACCCGGGACGAGCAGTACTTC. Its translation is CASSLDPTRDEQYF.